The 20 T cell receptor beta chains given below trace back to one sample, sequenced in a study of beta chain features in type 1 diabetes. Expressed TCRB transcripts got sequenced, as all isolated RNA was reverse transcribed. Using immunoSEQ multiplex PCR, the repertoire was profiled, and TCRdb retains in-frame clones only, with some absent. Counted here are about 620,000 clones, roughly a sixth occurring once; the ten biggest clones make up 0.093%. Sequencing used naive CD4+ T cells from blood. The receptors come from a man younger than 35 in good health.

The J gene is TRBJ1-5, the V gene TRBV9; D gene uncertain. Germline V gene sequence: CDR1 SGDLS, CDR2 YYNGEE. The CDR3 totals 19 residues. The V and J ends lost 1 base and 2 bases respectively, with 22 bases between them. CDR3 sequence reads: CASSVSRRSGTLGNQPQHF. As DNA, the CDR3 is TGTGCCAGCAGCGTAAGTCGCCGATCAGGCACTTTGGGCAATCAGCCCCAGCATTTT.

The genes are TRBV29-1 and TRBJ1-1; tentative D call: TRBD1 (5 bases). The CDR3 covers 13 residues. Per germline, CDR1 SQVTM and CDR2 ANQGSEA. The V gene lost 7 bases and the J gene lost 4 bases, with 16 bases spanning the gap. The CDR3 spells CSATTLGGTEAFF. The CDR3 coding sequence is TGCAGCGCCACAACCCTGGGGGGCACTGAAGCTTTCTTT.

The chain joins TRBV4-3 to TRBJ1-1, with D perhaps matching TRBD1 (6 bases). Germline-derived CDR1 and CDR2 are LGHNA and YSLEER. The CDR3 sequence is 14 residues long. Trimming pared 2 bases from V and 11 bases from J, leaving 18 bases between. The CDR3: CASSQTGTPQRAFF. CDR3 nucleotides: TGCGCCAGCAGCCAAACTGGGACACCGCAACGGGCTTTCTTT.

This rearrangement joins TRBV4-3 to TRBJ2-2; D might be TRBD2 (6 bases). The V end lost 0 bases, the J end lost 6 bases, and 14 bases lay between the germline ends. The germline gives CDR1 LGHNA, CDR2 YSLEER. This CDR3 region has 16 residues. DNA of the CDR3: TGCGCCAGCAGCCAAGAGGAGGGGCTTCGTGCCGGGGAGCTGTTTTTT. Translated: CASSQEEGLRAGELFF.

This clone was observed a handful of times. The rearrangement joins TRBV19 to TRBJ2-6; 8 bases map to TRBD1. V lost 3 bases and J lost 2; bases outside the gene matches: 0. Germline values: CDR1 LNHDA, CDR2 SQIVND (reference sequence). The CDR3 runs to 15 residues. The CDR3 region has the DNA TGTGCCAGTAGTATGGACAGGGCTGGGGCCAACGTCCTGACTTTC. Protein sequence: CASSMDRAGANVLTF.

This clone showed up just a few times. The chain employs TRBV28 and TRBJ1-2, with 7 bases that match TRBD1. The CDR3 has 13 residues. The V segment lost 6 bases and the J segment 2 bases; nucleotides outside the gene matches: 3. Germline CDR1 is MDHEN and CDR2 is SYDVKM. This CDR3 is CASRSGQNYGYTF. As DNA, the CDR3 is TGTGCCAGCAGGTCGGGACAGAACTATGGCTACACCTTC.

The V call is TRBV6-6, the J call TRBJ2-5; 11 nucleotides align to TRBD2. Germline V gives CDR1 MNHNY, CDR2 SVGAGI (reference sequence). The CDR3 is 15 amino acids. Trimming took 6 bases from V and 4 from J; bases not matched to a gene: 7. The CDR3 protein is CASSPAGTSGETQYF. The CDR3 coding sequence is TGTGCCAGCAGCCCGGCCGGGACTAGCGGAGAGACCCAGTACTTC.

This chain joins TRBV6-5 and TRBJ2-3; weak D call: TRBD1 (5 bases). The germline CDR1 and CDR2 sequences are MNHEY and SVGAGI. This CDR3 has 13 amino acids. V lost 0 bases and J lost 8, with 9 bases in between. The CDR3 bases are TGTGCCAGCAGTTACTCAGGGGATCGTACGCAGTATTTT. Protein: CASSYSGDRTQYF.

This chain joins TRBV23-1 and TRBJ1-4, with unresolved D. TRBV23-1 is an ORF; its function is uncertain. CDR3 length: 9 amino acids. Trimming shortened V by 11 bases and J by 8 bases, and 6 bases separated the two germline ends. The CDR3 DNA is TGCGCCCCGCGAGAAAAACTGTTTTTT. It yields the protein CAPREKLFF.

The table lists this clone with a few counts. This sequence joins TRBV29-1 and TRBJ2-4, with 8 bases fitting TRBD1. Germline V CDR1 and CDR2: SQVTM, ANQGSEA. The CDR3 spans 12 residues. V trimming: 6 bases; J trimming: 10 bases; junction bases outside the gene matches: 8. The CDR3 protein is CSVGQGLGIQYF. DNA of the CDR3: TGCAGCGTAGGACAGGGTTTAGGTATTCAGTACTTC.

This clone was seen a few times. This chain joins TRBV6-5 and TRBJ2-7; 7 bases are shared with TRBD1. CDR3 length equals 15 residues. CDR1 MNHEY and CDR2 SVGAGI come from the germline V gene. With V trimmed by 7 bases and J by 11 bases, 20 bases remained unmatched. The CDR3 here is CASKPSRGLGTVEYF. The CDR3 DNA reads as TGTGCCAGCAAGCCGAGTAGGGGGCTGGGTACGGTGGAGTACTTC.

This clone was observed a few times. The chain combines TRBV5-1 with TRBJ2-4; TRBD1 is a possible D gene (6 bases). From germline, CDR1 is SGHRS and CDR2 YFSETQ. The CDR3 runs 13 residues. V was shortened by 5 bases and J by 3 bases, with 9 bases between the two germline ends. The CDR3 DNA reads TGCGCCAGCAGGACAGGTGACAAAAACATTCAGTACTTC. As protein: CASRTGDKNIQYF.

J is TRBJ1-5 and V is TRBV12-5; weak D call: TRBD1 (5 bases). CDR1 is LGHNT and CDR2 is FRNRAP in the germline V gene. The CDR3 runs 16 residues. With 4 bases removed from V and 6 bases from J, the gap between germline ends came to 19 bases. The CDR3 DNA sequence: TGTGCTAGTGGTTCTTGGGGAACAGGTGCAGGTCAGCCCCAGCATTTT. Amino acids: CASGSWGTGAGQPQHF.

The chain joins TRBV28 to TRBJ2-3; a weak D match, TRBD2 (6 bases). Germline CDR1 MDHEN, CDR2 SYDVKM. The CDR3 runs to 13 residues. V lost 8 bases and J lost 4, with 13 bases in between. The CDR3 region has the DNA TGTGCCAGCCGACTAGGCGGCGCAGATACGCAGTATTTT. Amino acid sequence: CASRLGGADTQYF.

The chain combines TRBV28 with TRBJ1-2, with D uncertain. V was clipped by 5 bases and J by 4 bases, with 14 bases between them. Per germline, CDR1 MDHEN and CDR2 SYDVKM. There are 14 residues in the CDR3. The CDR3 sequence is CASSLPTGVYGYTF. As DNA, the CDR3 is TGTGCCAGCAGTCTTCCGACTGGCGTCTATGGCTACACCTTC.

The rearrangement joins TRBV30 to TRBJ1-1; D is unclear. Germline CDR1 reads GTSNPN; CDR2 reads SVGIG (reference sequence). CDR3 length: 10 amino acids. Trimming removed 0 bases from V and 10 bases from J, with 6 bases in between. The CDR3 sequence is CAWSVHRAFF. The CDR3 DNA follows: TGTGCCTGGAGTGTACATAGAGCTTTCTTT.

This clone has more than one count but fewer than ten. This rearrangement joins TRBV4-1 to TRBJ1-4, with a weak D call TRBD1 (5 bases). The CDR3 is 12 amino acids. Germline values: CDR1 MGHRA, CDR2 YSYEKL. Trimming took off 4 bases at V and 13 bases at J, with 13 bases between the two ends. CDR3 sequence: CASSLTDSLLFF. The CDR3 DNA is TGCGCCAGCAGCCTTACTGACAGCTTACTGTTTTTT.

This clone was seen a few times. The rearrangement uses TRBV29-1 and TRBJ2-3, with unresolved D. Germline loops: CDR1 SQVTM, CDR2 ANQGSEA. The ends were cut back, 4 bases at V and 2 bases at J, with 10 bases in the middle. The CDR3 has 13 amino acids. The CDR3 DNA sequence: TGCAGCGTTGCACACAGTCCCACAGATACGCAGTATTTT. This gives the protein CSVAHSPTDTQYF.

The chain employs TRBV9 and TRBJ2-1, with 7 bases matching TRBD1. The CDR3 has 16 amino acids. CDR1 is SGDLS, CDR2 YYNGEE, per germline. With 7 bases clipped from V and 2 bases from J, the junction kept 12 bases outside the gene matches. In DNA, the CDR3 is TGTGCCAGCTCCCAAAGAGGGGGCGGCCCCTACAATGAGCAGTTCTTC. Translated, it gives CASSQRGGGPYNEQFF.

There are a few counts of this clone. The rearrangement links TRBV29-1 to TRBJ1-2; 7 nucleotides align to TRBD1. This CDR3 has 15 amino acids. The ends lost 3 bases at V and 6 bases at J; junction bases unmatched: 13. CDR1 SQVTM and CDR2 ANQGSEA come from the germline V gene. The CDR3 region has the DNA TGCAGCGTTGATTCGAGGGGGCAAATGACGAATGGCTACACCTTC. This codes for CSVDSRGQMTNGYTF. The whole variable domain, filled in from reference TRBV29-1 and TRBJ1-2, reads SAVISQKPSRDICQRGTSLTIQCQVDSQVTMMFWYRQQPGQSLTLIATANQGSEATYESGFVIDKFPISRPNLTFSTLTVSNMSPEDSSIYLCSVDSRGQMTNGYTFGSGTRLTVV.